The sequence of this TCR beta chain was determined in a study of blood T cell repertoires in COVID-19. Germline assignment: CDR1 MDHEN and CDR2 SYDVKM. V was shortened by 1 base and J by 0 bases, with 9 bases between the two germline ends. This CDR3 is 15 amino acids long. Original analysis: Estimation of nucleated cell counts relied on the amplification of reference gene primers. Sequencing used immunoSEQ multiplex PCR; TCRdb keeps in-frame clones, though not all of them. V and J calls and clone size are as listed in that table; D and trimming were resolved from the DNA. Of 390,000 or so clones listed, around 91% are singletons.

The rearrangement joins TRBV28 to TRBJ1-1; tentatively, D is TRBD1 (6 bases). The sample taken for sequencing was peripheral blood. This receptor was identified in a man aged 18 to 30 with active or convalescent COVID-19. CDR3 coding DNA: TGTGCCAGCAGTTTATACCCAGGGGTGAACACTGAAGCTTTCTTT. It codes for CASSLYPGVNTEAFF.